The 24 T cell receptor beta chains reported below all come from one sample, sequenced in a study of shared clonotypes between healthy human individuals. Generated by immunoSEQ multiplex PCR, the TCRdb table keeps only in-frame clones and is missing some. The data contain some 2,100,000 clones, more than 85% of them seen just once; the ten biggest clones take up roughly 1.7%. CD45RO negativity and positive selection for CCR7 defined naive CD8 cells, a population that excluded terminally differentiated effector memory CD45RA+ cells. The sequenced sample consisted of naive CD8+ T cells from PBMCs. Source of these receptors: a young man in good health. Some clones in this sample may be carry-over from other donors' samples.

V is TRBV9 and J is TRBJ2-2, with 7 bases that match TRBD2. The CDR3 sequence is 16 residues long. CDR1 and CDR2 (germline): SGDLS, YYNGEE. V was clipped by 0 bases and J by 5 bases; unmatched bases: 7. This CDR3 is CASSVGEGRKTGELFF. For the CDR3, the DNA is TGTGCCAGCAGCGTAGGGGAGGGACGGAAGACCGGGGAGCTGTTTTTT.

This clone was seen just once. The rearrangement uses TRBV20-1 and TRBJ1-5, with D unclear. V was cut by 0 bases and J by 9 bases, with 6 bases left in between. The CDR3 has 11 residues. From germline, CDR1 is DFQATT and CDR2 SNEGSKA (reference sequence). The CDR3 here is CSAREGRPQHF. In DNA, the CDR3 is TGCAGTGCTAGAGAAGGACGGCCCCAGCATTTT.

Here the CDR3 reads CASSAGTGSAFF. The CDR3 DNA reads TGTGCCAGCAGTGCCGGGACAGGGTCGGCTTTCTTT. The chain employs TRBV25-1 and TRBJ1-1; 9 bases map to TRBD1. This CDR3 has 12 residues. The V gene's germline CDR1 is MGHDK and CDR2 SYGVNS. V shed 4 bases, J shed 11 bases, and the junction held 5 bases outside the gene matches.

This chain joins TRBV28 and TRBJ2-5; the match to TRBD2 covers 12 bases. Germline V gives CDR1 MDHEN, CDR2 SYDVKM. V shed 7 bases, J shed 1 base, and the junction held 4 bases outside the gene matches. There are 15 residues in the CDR3. The CDR3 sequence is CASTSSGRAQETQYF. The CDR3 coding sequence is TGTGCCAGCACCTCTAGCGGGAGGGCCCAAGAGACCCAGTACTTC.

This chain joins TRBV2 and TRBJ2-7; D remains ambiguous. V lost 5 bases and J lost 4, with 6 bases in between. The V gene's germline CDR1 is SNHLY and CDR2 FYNNEI. This CDR3 is 11 amino acids long. Here the CDR3 reads CASSLVYEQYF. DNA for the CDR3: TGTGCCAGCAGTCTTGTTTACGAGCAGTACTTC.

The V and J genes are TRBV27 and TRBJ2-3, with D hard to call. From germline, CDR1 is MNHEY and CDR2 SMNVEV (reference sequence). Trimming shortened V by 0 bases and J by 2 bases, and 12 bases separated the two germline ends. CDR3 length: 16 residues. The CDR3 DNA sequence: TGTGCCAGCAGTTTATCTACCGCCGGCCACACAGATACGCAGTATTTT. This sequence encodes CASSLSTAGHTDTQYF.

The chain couples TRBV6-5 to TRBJ2-3; 9 bases map to TRBD2. Germline CDR1 reads MNHEY; CDR2 reads SVGAGI. The CDR3 is 14 residues long. V was clipped by 5 bases and J by 4 bases; unmatched bases: 4. For the CDR3, the DNA is TGTGCCAGCAGTGAAGTAGCGGGAGCAGATACGCAGTATTTT. Its protein is CASSEVAGADTQYF.

The CDR3: CASSLALDASTDTQYF. CDR3 coding DNA: TGTGCCAGCAGCTTAGCCCTGGACGCTAGCACAGATACGCAGTATTTT. This chain uses TRBV7-9 with TRBJ2-3; D is undetermined. This CDR3 has 16 residues. Germline assignment: CDR1 SEHNR and CDR2 FQNEAQ (reference sequence). Trimming pared 0 bases from V and 0 bases from J, leaving 10 bases between.

This chain uses TRBV30 with TRBJ2-5; TRBD1 is a possible D gene (6 bases). The V gene lost 3 bases and the J gene lost 1 base, with 9 bases spanning the gap. Germline lookup yields CDR1 GTSNPN and CDR2 SVGIG (reference sequence). This CDR3 contains 13 residues. The CDR3 is CAWRGASQETQYF. CDR3 nucleotide sequence: TGTGCCTGGAGGGGGGCCTCCCAAGAGACCCAGTACTTC.

This chain links TRBV28 with TRBJ1-5; D is possibly TRBD1 (5 bases). The CDR3 spans 18 residues. Germline V gene lookup returns CDR1 MDHEN and CDR2 SYDVKM. With 2 bases removed from V and 2 bases from J, the gap between germline ends came to 19 bases. The CDR3 loop is CASSLAPGRGPGNQPQHF. The CDR3 nucleotides read TGTGCCAGCAGTTTAGCCCCCGGACGGGGACCGGGCAATCAGCCCCAGCATTTT.

J is TRBJ2-2 and V is TRBV13; D ambiguous. Looked up from germline, CDR1 is PRHDT and CDR2 is FYEKMQ (reference sequence). The V end was cut by 5 bases, the J end by 7 bases, with 5 bases between. This CDR3 spans 11 amino acids. CDR3 nucleotides: TGTGCCAGCAGCGCGCACGGGGAGCTGTTTTTT. Translated: CASSAHGELFF.

The CDR3 spells CASSQDSAGGNAEAFF. The CDR3 DNA reads TGTGCCAGCAGCCAAGATTCCGCAGGGGGCAATGCTGAAGCTTTCTTT. The rearrangement links TRBV4-2 to TRBJ1-1; 8 bases match TRBD1. Trimming at V came to 0 bases and at J to 6 bases, leaving 9 bases not matched to a gene. The CDR3 extends over 16 amino acids. CDR1 and CDR2 from the germline V gene are LGHNA and YNFKEQ.

In its sample, this clone was seen once. The J gene is TRBJ1-5, the V gene TRBV7-3, with D maybe TRBD1 (5 bases). CDR1 and CDR2 from the germline V gene are SGHTA and FQGTGA. The V end lost 5 bases, the J end lost 0 bases, and 14 bases lay between the germline ends. The CDR3 extends over 16 amino acids. CDR3 nucleotides: TGTGCCAGCAGCCAAACAGGATCTAATAGCAATCAGCCCCAGCATTTT. It yields the protein CASSQTGSNSNQPQHF.

V gene TRBV6-5 combines with J gene TRBJ2-2; 7 bases are shared with TRBD1. The CDR3 is made up of 15 amino acids. V shed 2 bases, J shed 6 bases, and the junction held 6 bases outside the gene matches. Germline lookup yields CDR1 MNHEY and CDR2 SVGAGI. The CDR3 here is CASSYGQATSGELFF. In nucleotides, the CDR3 is TGTGCCAGCAGTTACGGACAGGCGACCTCCGGGGAGCTGTTTTTT.

The V call is TRBV9, the J call TRBJ2-6; 8 bases map to TRBD1. There are 17 residues in the CDR3. The V segment lost 5 bases and the J segment 0 bases; nucleotides outside the gene matches: 7. The germline gives CDR1 SGDLS, CDR2 YYNGEE. The CDR3, as DNA: TGTGCCAGCAGTACGAGACAGGGGTTCTCTGGGGCCAACGTCCTGACTTTC. As protein: CASSTRQGFSGANVLTF.

The chain employs TRBV9 and TRBJ2-2; a weak D match, TRBD1 (6 bases). Deletions cut 0 bases from V and 0 bases from J, with 9 bases between. This CDR3 is built from 16 residues. The V gene's germline CDR1 is SGDLS and CDR2 YYNGEE. In nucleotides, the CDR3 is TGTGCCAGCAGCGTAGTAGGGGGTGCGAACACCGGGGAGCTGTTTTTT. Protein product: CASSVVGGANTGELFF. The full variable domain, its missing parts supplied by reference TRBV9 and TRBJ2-2, is DSGVTQTPKHLITATGQRVTLRCSPRSGDLSVYWYQQSLDQGLQFLIQYYNGEERAKGNILERFSAQQFPDLHSELNLSSLELGDSALYFCASSVVGGANTGELFFGEGSRLTVL.

This chain connects TRBV2 to TRBJ1-2, with D uncertain. Germline V CDR1 and CDR2: SNHLY, FYNNEI. The CDR3 loop spans 16 amino acids. The V end lost 1 base, the J end lost 0 bases, and 12 bases lay between the germline ends. The CDR3 region has the DNA TGTGCCAGCAGTGAAGGGACGCCGTGGTCTAACTATGGCTACACCTTC. Amino acid sequence: CASSEGTPWSNYGYTF.

V is TRBV9 and J is TRBJ1-2; D might be TRBD1 (5 bases). Germline CDR1 reads SGDLS; CDR2 reads YYNGEE. There are 13 residues in the CDR3. Deletions cut 3 bases from V and 4 bases from J, with 10 bases between. In DNA, the CDR3 is TGTGCCAGCAGCGGAGGGGTAAGCTATGGCTACACCTTC. It is translated as CASSGGVSYGYTF. Full variable domain (missing parts from reference TRBV9 and TRBJ1-2): DSGVTQTPKHLITATGQRVTLRCSPRSGDLSVYWYQQSLDQGLQFLIQYYNGEERAKGNILERFSAQQFPDLHSELNLSSLELGDSALYFCASSGGVSYGYTFGSGTRLTVV.

This clone was recorded only once. This chain connects TRBV5-1 to TRBJ1-3; D unresolved. The CDR3 length is 16 residues. The germline V gene has CDR1 SGHRS and CDR2 YFSETQ. Trimming stripped 0 bases from V and 0 bases from J, with 10 bases between. The CDR3 DNA reads as TGCGCCAGCAGCTTGGACCCCTTCTTCTCTGGAAACACCATATATTTT. Amino acids: CASSLDPFFSGNTIYF.

CDR3 sequence: CSATPAGEQFF. The CDR3 bases are TGCAGCGCGACCCCAGCCGGCGAGCAGTTCTTC. The V call is TRBV29-1, the J call TRBJ2-1; D remains ambiguous. V dropped 7 bases and J dropped 10 bases, with 14 bases sitting between them. Germline lookup yields CDR1 SQVTM and CDR2 ANQGSEA. This CDR3 has 11 amino acids.

This clone was picked up one time. The gene calls are TRBV21-1 and TRBJ2-7; the DNA was not compared with TRBD2, the D call given in the table. TRBV21-1 is classified as a pseudogene. The length of the CDR3 is 18 residues. The CDR3 sequence is CASSGGDRGLAGPYEQYF. CDR3 DNA: TGTGCCAGCAGCGGGGGGGACCGTGGACTAGCGGGACCCTACGAGCAGTACTTC.

The chain recombines TRBV28 with TRBJ1-5; D not certain. With 3 bases removed from V and 13 bases from J, the gap between germline ends came to 16 bases. This CDR3 spans 13 amino acids. Germline assignment: CDR1 MDHEN and CDR2 SYDVKM. CDR3 nucleotide sequence: TGTGCCAGCAGTTTCGGCTTATCGGGTCCTCAGCATTTT. As protein: CASSFGLSGPQHF.

The CDR3 protein is CASSLNGVSNYGYTF. CDR3 nucleotide sequence: TGTGCCAGCAGCTTAAACGGGGTCTCTAACTATGGCTACACCTTC. V and J are TRBV11-2 and TRBJ1-2, with D hard to call. The V gene's germline CDR1 is SGHAT and CDR2 FQNNGV. V lost 2 bases, J lost 0 bases, and 10 bases lay in between. The CDR3 loop spans 15 amino acids. The whole variable domain, remainder taken from reference TRBV11-2 and TRBJ1-2, is EAGVAQSPRYKIIEKRQSVAFWCNPISGHATLYWYQQILGQGPKLLIQFQNNGVVDDSQLPKDRFSAERLKGVDSTLKIQPAKLEDSAVYLCASSLNGVSNYGYTFGSGTRLTVV.

The DNA for the CDR3 is TGTGCCAGCAGCCCACTAGCGGGAGTTGGCGGGGAGCTGTTTTTT. Encoded protein: CASSPLAGVGGELFF. The V and J genes are TRBV7-8 and TRBJ2-2; 11 nucleotides agree with TRBD2. V lost 5 bases to trimming and J lost 7 bases; unmatched junction nucleotides: 6. This CDR3 region has 15 residues. Germline V CDR1 and CDR2: SGHVS, FQNEAQ.